This TCR beta chain was recovered during a study of blood T cell repertoires in COVID-19. About the research overall: The United States, Italy and Spain provided the acute and convalescent COVID-19 samples.

Assay: immunoSEQ multiplex PCR; the TCRdb copy retains only in-frame clones and omits some. The sample shows roughly 140,000 clones, 70% to 90% of them seen only once. V lost 5 bases to trimming and J lost 3 bases, with 9 bases between them. CDR3 length: 13 residues. Per the germline V gene, CDR1 is SGHDN and CDR2 is FVKESK. The chain links TRBV14 to TRBJ2-3; D perhaps matches TRBD1 (6 bases). The source of this sequence is a woman in her thirties or forties who had recovered from COVID-19. Sequenced input: PBMCs or T cells enriched from blood (not recorded which). The CDR3 bases are TGTGCCAGCAGCTCCAGGGGTACAGATACGCAGTATTTT. It specifies CASSSRGTDTQYF.